The 8 T cell receptor beta chains below all came from one sample that was sequenced in a study of blood T cell repertoires in COVID-19. TCRdb keeps only in-frame clones here, not all; method: immunoSEQ multiplex PCR. The repertoire holds fewer than 400,000 clones, with over 75% as singletons. Material: PBMCs or T cells enriched from blood (not recorded which). These receptors were obtained from a young man who had recovered from COVID-19.

The gene calls are TRBV9 and TRBJ2-1; TRBD1 might be the D (5 bases). From germline, CDR1 is SGDLS and CDR2 YYNGEE. V was clipped by 2 bases and J by 4 bases, with 13 bases between them. This CDR3 contains 15 residues. CDR3 coding DNA: TGTGCCAGCAGCGTCCAAGACAGCCAATACAATGAGCAGTTCTTC. It translates to CASSVQDSQYNEQFF.

This clone was recorded a few times. V gene TRBV28 combines with J gene TRBJ1-4; TRBD1 matches at 9 bases. Looked up from germline, CDR1 is MDHEN and CDR2 is SYDVKM. Trimming removed 5 bases from V and 7 bases from J; junction bases left unmatched: 8. This CDR3 spans 15 amino acids. In DNA, the CDR3 is TGTGCCAGCAGTCCAAGACAGGGGGTGTCTGAAAAACTGTTTTTT. Amino acids: CASSPRQGVSEKLFF.

This chain connects TRBV5-4 to TRBJ2-5; TRBD2 matches 8 bases. Germline values: CDR1 SGHNT, CDR2 YYREEE (reference sequence). The CDR3 extends over 15 amino acids. Trimming cost V 4 bases and J 6 bases; bases outside gene matches: 11. The chain's CDR3 is CASSPGSGGVKTQYF. CDR3 sequence (DNA): TGTGCCAGCAGCCCGGGAAGCGGGGGCGTAAAGACCCAGTACTTC.

The chain recombines TRBV19 with TRBJ2-1; D remains ambiguous. This CDR3 has 13 residues. V lost 7 bases and J lost 4, with 11 bases in between. Germline V gene data show CDR1 as LNHDA and CDR2 as SQIVND (reference sequence). CDR3 amino acids: CASTPATYNEQFF. The CDR3 region has the DNA TGTGCCAGTACTCCCGCCACTTACAATGAGCAGTTCTTC. Drawing the rest from reference TRBV19 and TRBJ2-1, the complete variable domain is DGGITQSPKYLFRKEGQNVTLSCEQNLNHDAMYWYRQDPGQGLRLIYYSQIVNDFQKGDIAEGYSVSREKKESFPLTVTSAQKNPTAFYLCASTPATYNEQFFGPGTRLTVL.

The chain joins TRBV2 to TRBJ2-2; perhaps TRBD1 as D (6 bases). V was trimmed by 3 bases and J by 5 bases, leaving 13 bases between them. This CDR3 comprises 15 residues. CDR1 and CDR2 from the germline V gene are SNHLY and FYNNEI. Written as DNA, the CDR3 is TGTGCCAGCAGTGACCCCAGGGGCCTAACCGGGGAGCTGTTTTTT. The encoded protein is CASSDPRGLTGELFF.

The chain links TRBV19 to TRBJ2-5; 9 bases align to TRBD1. This CDR3 spans 14 amino acids. Germline V gene lookup returns CDR1 LNHDA and CDR2 SQIVND (reference sequence). V shed 4 bases, J shed 5 bases, and the junction held 5 bases outside the gene matches. For the CDR3, the DNA is TGTGCCAGTAGTAGAGGGACAGGGATGGAGACCCAGTACTTC. It codes for CASSRGTGMETQYF.

The chain carries TRBV30 and TRBJ1-1; TRBD1 matches 9 bases. Germline-derived CDR1 and CDR2 are GTSNPN and SVGIG (reference sequence). V lost 2 bases to trimming and J lost 4 bases; unmatched junction nucleotides: 5. This CDR3 spans 14 amino acids. Written as DNA, the CDR3 is TGTGCCTGGAGTCTGATGACAGGGGGCACTGAAGCTTTCTTT. Encoded protein: CAWSLMTGGTEAFF. The whole variable domain, filled in from reference TRBV30 and TRBJ1-1, reads SQTIHQWPATLVQPVGSPLSLECTVEGTSNPNLYWYRQAAGRGLQLLFYSVGIGQISSEVPQNLSASRPQDRQFILSSKKLLLSDSGFYLCAWSLMTGGTEAFFGQGTRLTVV.

The V call is TRBV28, the J call TRBJ2-2; D perhaps matches TRBD2 (7 bases). The CDR3 consists of 15 residues. The ends were cut back, 3 bases at V and 8 bases at J, with 16 bases in the middle. Germline assignment: CDR1 MDHEN and CDR2 SYDVKM. CDR3 loop: CASSFSAGASGELFF. CDR3 in DNA: TGTGCCAGCAGTTTTTCGGCGGGGGCTTCTGGGGAGCTGTTTTTT.